Listed here is a single T cell receptor beta chain. Its target is not known. The data were obtained in a study of OX40 agonist ivuxolimab in advanced cancers. About the study: Earlier anti-PD-1, anti-PD-L1 or anti-CTLA-4 therapy was permitted; 35% to 50% had received some. Findings and caveats of the study: Mean expanded clone counts were higher in CD8+ than CD4+ T cells. The study observed clonal expansion of CD4+ and CD8+ blood T cells by week 6 at 0.1 to 3.0 mg/kg.

The table came from immunoSEQ multiplex PCR; TCRdb's copy has only in-frame clones and leaves some out. This sample has about 70,000 clones, with roughly nine tenths found just once. This CDR3 region has 13 residues. Deletions cut 8 bases from V and 1 base from J, with 12 bases between. Germline V lookup: CDR1 SGHNT, CDR2 YYREEE (reference sequence). This sample comprised CD4+ or CD8+ T cells sorted from blood, obtained in a trial of the OX40 agonist ivuxolimab. The receptor was isolated from an adult with an advanced solid tumor such as melanoma, head and neck, liver or kidney cancer. This chain uses TRBV5-4 with TRBJ1-1; D might be TRBD1 (6 bases). The CDR3 DNA reads as TGTGCCAGTCGGGGGCAGGAGAACACTGAAGCTTTCTTT. It yields the protein CASRGQENTEAFF. Complete variable domain (other parts from reference TRBV5-4 and TRBJ1-1): ETGVTQSPTHLIKTRGQQVTLRCSSQSGHNTVSWYQQALGQGPQFIFQYYREEENGRGNFPPRFSGLQFPNYSSELNVNALELDDSALYLCASRGQENTEAFFGQGTRLTVV.